Following are 24 T cell receptor beta chains from one sample sequenced in a study of human T cells and chemical hapten exposure. TCRdb passed the RACE reads through MiXCR, listing each CDR3 protein once. The sample lists about 76,000 distinct CDR3 sequences; roughly 13% were seen once. Time point reported: patch test 3, about 24 weeks after DPC sensitization. Sample treatment: therapeutic diphenylcyclopropenone sensitization with weekly scalp DPC. Sequences were derived from whole blood, sampled in connection with sensitization to the hapten diphenylcyclopropenone (DPC). The receptors derive from a woman aged 45-60 years with alopecia areata. Some clones in this sample may be carry-over from other donors' samples.

This clonotype was observed at least ten times. The chain recombines TRBV7-9 with TRBJ2-7; 7 bases fit TRBD1. Unmatched junction bases numbered 7, after V lost 5 bases and J lost 3 bases. Per the germline V gene, CDR1 is SEHNR and CDR2 is FQNEAQ (reference sequence). This CDR3 is 14 amino acids long. CDR3 in amino acids: CASSQPGQYYEQYF. CDR3 sequence (DNA): TGTGCCAGCAGCCAACCGGGACAGTACTACGAGCAGTACTTC.

The sample holds many counts of this clonotype. The CDR3 DNA reads as TGTGCCAGCAGTGACCGGGACTTGGGCGATGAGCAGTTCTTC. Translating gives CASSDRDLGDEQFF. The genes are TRBV25-1 and TRBJ2-1; D is perhaps TRBD2 (6 bases). CDR1 and CDR2 from the germline V gene are MGHDK and SYGVNS. V was cut by 3 bases and J by 8 bases, with 14 bases left in between. CDR3 length: 14 residues. Together with reference TRBV25-1 and TRBJ2-1, the CDR3 gives the full variable domain: EADIYQTPRYLVIGTGKKITLECSQTMGHDKMYWYQQDPGMELHLIHYSYGVNSTEKGDLSSESTVSRIRTEHFPLTLESARPSHTSQYLCASSDRDLGDEQFFGPGTRLTVL.

This chain joins TRBV7-2 and TRBJ2-1; 10 nucleotides line up with TRBD2. CDR3 length: 20 residues. V lost 5 bases and J lost 1; bases outside the gene matches: 17. Germline V gene sequence: CDR1 SGHTA, CDR2 FQGNSA. The CDR3 loop reads CASSPFSGLAALWSYNEQFF. CDR3 DNA: TGTGCCAGCAGCCCATTTTCAGGACTAGCGGCCTTATGGTCCTACAATGAGCAGTTCTTC.

This clonotype was counted many times. The genes are TRBV20-1 and TRBJ1-2; D is possibly TRBD1 (5 bases). Deletions cut 5 bases from V and 8 bases from J, with 18 bases between. The CDR3 loop spans 13 amino acids. Germline CDR1 DFQATT, CDR2 SNEGSKA (reference sequence). The CDR3 here is CSASGTLERGYTF. The DNA of the CDR3 is TGCAGTGCTTCCGGGACCCTTGAGCGAGGCTACACCTTC.

The genes are TRBV7-8 and TRBJ2-1, with D perhaps matching TRBD2 (6 bases). The CDR3 sequence is 15 residues long. Trimming took off 1 base at V and 7 bases at J, with 14 bases between the two ends. Germline V gene sequence: CDR1 SGHVS, CDR2 FQNEAQ. Here the CDR3 DNA reads TGTGCCAGCAGCTTAGAGGTGGGACGGGGGAATGAGCAGTTCTTC. Amino acids: CASSLEVGRGNEQFF.

This clonotype showed up many times. The genes are TRBV5-1 and TRBJ2-3; D not resolved. Germline loops: CDR1 SGHRS, CDR2 YFSETQ. V lost 1 base and J 0 bases, leaving 3 bases between the germline ends. The CDR3 length is 13 residues. CDR3 residues: CASSLPSTDTQYF. CDR3 DNA sequence: TGCGCCAGCAGCTTGCCCAGCACAGATACGCAGTATTTT.

This clonotype was found many times. This rearrangement joins TRBV4-1 to TRBJ2-6; possibly TRBD1 for D (6 bases). Germline-derived CDR1 and CDR2 are MGHRA and YSYEKL. V lost 5 bases, J lost 4 bases, and 12 bases lay in between. The CDR3 length is 15 residues. CDR3 in amino acids: CASSLAGAGANVLTF. For the CDR3, the DNA is TGCGCCAGCAGCTTGGCAGGGGCCGGGGCCAACGTCCTGACTTTC.

The gene calls are TRBV7-9 and TRBJ2-2, with a weak D call TRBD2 (6 bases). Germline V gene sequence: CDR1 SEHNR, CDR2 FQNEAQ (reference sequence). Deletions cut 7 bases from V and 4 bases from J, with 19 bases between. The CDR3 totals 16 residues. CDR3 region: CASNPGGARGTGELFF. The CDR3 nucleotides are TGTGCCAGCAACCCGGGTGGAGCGCGGGGCACCGGGGAGCTGTTTTTT.

This clonotype was seen repeatedly, ten times or more. V is TRBV7-9 and J is TRBJ1-2; D not certain. The CDR3 totals 18 residues. Per the germline V gene, CDR1 is SEHNR and CDR2 is FQNEAQ (reference sequence). The ends were cut back, 0 bases at V and 5 bases at J, with 22 bases in the middle. CDR3 coding DNA: TGTGCCAGCAGCTTAGCGCTAGCCCGGGGTCGGTTGGTGTATGGCTACACCTTC. The encoded protein is CASSLALARGRLVYGYTF. Supplemented by reference TRBV7-9 and TRBJ1-2, the full variable domain reads DTGVSQNPRHKITKRGQNVTFRCDPISEHNRLYWYRQTLGQGPEFLTYFQNEAQLEKSRLLSDRFSAERPKGSFSTLEIQRTEQGDSAMYLCASSLALARGRLVYGYTFGSGTRLTVV.

The table lists this clonotype with a few counts. The chain is built from TRBV28 and TRBJ1-1, with a tentative D call TRBD1 (6 bases). Per the germline V gene, CDR1 is MDHEN and CDR2 is SYDVKM. This CDR3 region has 16 residues. V was cut by 5 bases and J by 5 bases, with 21 bases left in between. The CDR3 protein is CASSPHEGGRVTEAFF. The CDR3 nucleotides are TGTGCCAGCAGTCCTCACGAGGGGGGGAGGGTGACTGAAGCTTTCTTT.

This clonotype was picked up a small number of times. The chain joins TRBV9 to TRBJ2-3, with D possibly matching TRBD2 (6 bases). Trimming removed 0 bases from V and 5 bases from J, with 13 bases in between. This CDR3 region has 15 residues. Germline-derived CDR1 and CDR2 are SGDLS and YYNGEE. The CDR3 coding sequence is TGTGCCAGCAGCGTAGTGGAGGGGATTCTAGATACGCAGTATTTT. It encodes CASSVVEGILDTQYF.

In its sample, this clonotype was seen many times. The chain combines TRBV3-1 with TRBJ1-6; D is ambiguous. Germline assignment: CDR1 LGHDT and CDR2 YNNKEL (reference sequence). The CDR3 runs 14 residues. V dropped 3 bases and J dropped 8 bases, with 11 bases sitting between them. The DNA for the CDR3 is TGTGCCAGCAGCCAGAGGACCGCTTATTCACCCCTCCACTTT. Encoded protein: CASSQRTAYSPLHF.

This sequence joins TRBV12-3 or TRBV12-4 and TRBJ2-7, with D unclear. Trimming left V 2 bases short and J 9 bases short, with 11 bases between. The CDR3 runs to 12 residues. The CDR3 is CASSLTPTGQYF. The CDR3 DNA reads TGTGCCAGCAGTTTAACCCCAACGGGGCAGTACTTC.

This clonotype was picked up many times. The chain couples TRBV11-2 to TRBJ2-1; 11 nucleotides agree with TRBD2. Germline V gene data show CDR1 as SGHAT and CDR2 as FQNNGV. J was trimmed by 8 bases and V by 6 bases; bases with no gene match: 3. This CDR3 region has 13 residues. CDR3 sequence reads: CASSLAGGDEQFF. For the CDR3, the DNA is TGTGCCAGCAGTCTAGCGGGAGGCGATGAGCAGTTCTTC.

This clonotype has ten or more counts. This chain joins TRBV5-1 and TRBJ2-3; D may match TRBD1 or TRBD2 (6 bases each). Per germline, CDR1 SGHRS and CDR2 YFSETQ. The germline V and J ends were trimmed by 6 bases and 10 bases, with 24 bases remaining between them. The CDR3 runs 15 residues. The CDR3 spells CASTLGGPTEAAQYF. The CDR3 DNA sequence: TGCGCCAGCACCCTAGGGGGGCCGACCGAAGCGGCGCAGTATTTT.

There are a few counts of this clonotype. The V gene is TRBV11-2, the J gene TRBJ2-3; perhaps D is TRBD1 or TRBD2 (5 bases each). V dropped 5 bases and J dropped 1 base, with 10 bases sitting between them. The CDR3 is made up of 14 amino acids. Germline V CDR1 and CDR2: SGHAT, FQNNGV. This CDR3 is CASSTGPRTDTQYF. CDR3 DNA sequence: TGTGCCAGCAGCACGGGACCCCGCACAGATACGCAGTATTTT.

V and J are TRBV12-3 or TRBV12-4 and TRBJ1-1; 11 bases match TRBD1. The CDR3 length is 15 residues. V dropped 4 bases and J dropped 7; count of bases not matched to a gene: 8. The CDR3 is CASSSTDRGQFEAFF. CDR3 in DNA: TGTGCCAGCAGTTCCACGGACAGGGGGCAATTTGAAGCTTTCTTT.

Many counts were recorded for this clonotype. CDR3 protein: CASSLVPAGVAGELFF. CDR3 nucleotides: TGTGCCAGCAGCTTAGTTCCAGCGGGAGTGGCCGGGGAGCTGTTTTTT. The chain employs TRBV11-2 and TRBJ2-2, with 8 nucleotides matching TRBD2. CDR1 and CDR2 from the germline V gene are SGHAT and FQNNGV. With 1 base clipped from V and 6 bases from J, the junction kept 7 bases outside the gene matches. CDR3 size: 16 residues. The full variable domain, its missing parts supplied by reference TRBV11-2 and TRBJ2-2, is EAGVAQSPRYKIIEKRQSVAFWCNPISGHATLYWYQQILGQGPKLLIQFQNNGVVDDSQLPKDRFSAERLKGVDSTLKIQPAKLEDSAVYLCASSLVPAGVAGELFFGEGSRLTVL.

The table lists this clonotype with a count of one. The CDR3 coding sequence is TGTGCCAGCAGTTTCCCTAGGTGGGAGGGGAGCGATGAGCAGTTCTTC. This translates into CASSFPRWEGSDEQFF. The V gene is TRBV12-3 or TRBV12-4, the J gene TRBJ2-1, with TRBD2 matching over 7 bases. This CDR3 has 16 amino acids. Trimming took 3 bases from V and 8 from J; bases not matched to a gene: 13.

This chain uses TRBV2 with TRBJ2-7, with D unresolved. The CDR3 has 12 residues. Trimming cost V 6 bases and J 3 bases, with 9 bases left between them. The germline V gene encodes CDR1 SNHLY and CDR2 FYNNEI. The CDR3 reads CASRSQVYEQYF. CDR3 nucleotides: TGTGCCAGCAGGTCGCAAGTCTACGAGCAGTACTTC.

On this clonotype: A much larger clone lies one base from this, so it may be a read error. The J gene is TRBJ2-1, the V gene TRBV24-1; no firm D call. Germline V gene sequence: CDR1 KGHDR, CDR2 SFDVKD. Trimming cost V 3 bases and J 5 bases, with 4 bases left between them. The CDR3 loop spans 12 amino acids. CDR3 loop: CATSDPNNEQFF. The CDR3 DNA sequence: TGTGCCACCAGTGATCCTAACAATGAGCAGTTCTTC.

The rearrangement uses TRBV20-1 and TRBJ1-4; the match to TRBD1 covers 7 bases. Germline CDR1 reads DFQATT; CDR2 reads SNEGSKA (reference sequence). The ends lost 4 bases at V and 8 bases at J; junction bases unmatched: 7. The CDR3 length is 13 residues. For the CDR3, the DNA is TGCAGTGCTATTGGGACAGTAGAAGAAAAACTGTTTTTT. Translating gives CSAIGTVEEKLFF.

V gene TRBV7-9 combines with J gene TRBJ2-2, with 9 bases aligning to TRBD1. This CDR3 region has 16 residues. The V gene's germline CDR1 is SEHNR and CDR2 FQNEAQ (reference sequence). V shed 5 bases, J shed 2 bases, and the junction held 6 bases outside the gene matches. CDR3: CASSKRQGVNTGELFF. In DNA form, the CDR3 reads TGTGCCAGCAGCAAGCGACAGGGGGTAAACACCGGGGAGCTGTTTTTT.

The table lists this clonotype with many counts. V is TRBV4-1 and J is TRBJ2-1; D not certain. This CDR3 contains 13 residues. V was cut by 1 base and J by 8 bases, with 9 bases left in between. Germline V gene sequence: CDR1 MGHRA, CDR2 YSYEKL. The CDR3 sequence: CASSQVARDEQFF. Written as DNA, the CDR3 is TGCGCCAGCAGCCAAGTGGCGAGAGATGAGCAGTTCTTC.